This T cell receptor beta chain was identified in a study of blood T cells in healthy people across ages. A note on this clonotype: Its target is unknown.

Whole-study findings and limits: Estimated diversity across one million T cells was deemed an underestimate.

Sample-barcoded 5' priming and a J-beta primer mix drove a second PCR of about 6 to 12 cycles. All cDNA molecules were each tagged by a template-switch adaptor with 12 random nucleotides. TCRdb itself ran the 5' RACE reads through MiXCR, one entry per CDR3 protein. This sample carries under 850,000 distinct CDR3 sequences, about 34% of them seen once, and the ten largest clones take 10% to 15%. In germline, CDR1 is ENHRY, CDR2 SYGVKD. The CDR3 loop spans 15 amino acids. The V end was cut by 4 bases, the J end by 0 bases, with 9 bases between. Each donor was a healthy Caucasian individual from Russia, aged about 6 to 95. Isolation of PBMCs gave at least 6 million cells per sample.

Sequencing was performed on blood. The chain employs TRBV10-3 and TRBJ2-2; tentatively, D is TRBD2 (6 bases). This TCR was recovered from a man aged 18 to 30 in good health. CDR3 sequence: CAISGGGANTGELFF. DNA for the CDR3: TGTGCCATCAGTGGGGGAGGCGCGAACACCGGGGAGCTGTTTTTT.